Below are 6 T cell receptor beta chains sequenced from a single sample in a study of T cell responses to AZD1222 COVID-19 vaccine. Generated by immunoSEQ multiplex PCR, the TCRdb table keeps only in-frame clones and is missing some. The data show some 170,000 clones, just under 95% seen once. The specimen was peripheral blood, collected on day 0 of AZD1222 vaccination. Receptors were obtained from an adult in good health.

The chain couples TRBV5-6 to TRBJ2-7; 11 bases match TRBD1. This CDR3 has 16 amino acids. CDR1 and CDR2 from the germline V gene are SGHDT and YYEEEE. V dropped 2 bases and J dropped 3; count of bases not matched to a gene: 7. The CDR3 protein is CASSLAQDRGLYEQYF. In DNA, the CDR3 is TGTGCCAGCAGCTTAGCCCAGGACAGGGGGCTCTACGAGCAGTACTTC.

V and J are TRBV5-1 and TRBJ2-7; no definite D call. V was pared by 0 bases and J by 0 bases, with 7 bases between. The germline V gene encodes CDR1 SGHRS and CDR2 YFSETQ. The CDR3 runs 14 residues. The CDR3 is CASSLEGYSYEQYF. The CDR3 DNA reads TGCGCCAGCAGCTTGGAGGGTTACTCCTACGAGCAGTACTTC.

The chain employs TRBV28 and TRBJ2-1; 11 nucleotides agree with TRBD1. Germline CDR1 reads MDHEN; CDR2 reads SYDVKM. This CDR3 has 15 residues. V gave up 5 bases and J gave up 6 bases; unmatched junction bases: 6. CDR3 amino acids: CASSRSGTGGNEQFF. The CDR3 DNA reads TGTGCCAGCAGTAGATCCGGGACAGGGGGCAATGAGCAGTTCTTC.

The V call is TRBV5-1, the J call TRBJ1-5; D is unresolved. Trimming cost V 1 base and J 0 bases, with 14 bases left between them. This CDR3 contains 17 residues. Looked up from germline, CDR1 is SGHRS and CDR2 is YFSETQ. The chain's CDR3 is CASSLTGDPYSNQPQHF. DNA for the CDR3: TGCGCCAGCAGCTTGACGGGAGATCCTTATAGCAATCAGCCCCAGCATTTT.

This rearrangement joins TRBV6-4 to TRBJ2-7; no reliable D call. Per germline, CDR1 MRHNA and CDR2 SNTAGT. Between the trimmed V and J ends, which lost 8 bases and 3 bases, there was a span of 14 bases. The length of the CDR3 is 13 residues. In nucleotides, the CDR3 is TGTGCCAGCCTCCAAGCGTGGGGCTACGAGCAGTACTTC. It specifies CASLQAWGYEQYF.

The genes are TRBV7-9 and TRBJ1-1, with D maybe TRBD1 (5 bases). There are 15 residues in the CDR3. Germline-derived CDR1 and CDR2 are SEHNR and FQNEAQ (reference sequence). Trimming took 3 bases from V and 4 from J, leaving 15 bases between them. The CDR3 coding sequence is TGTGCCAGCAGCTTTGAGAACAGAGGGGCCACTGAAGCTTTCTTT. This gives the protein CASSFENRGATEAFF. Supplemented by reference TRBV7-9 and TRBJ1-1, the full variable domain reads DTGVSQNPRHKITKRGQNVTFRCDPISEHNRLYWYRQTLGQGPEFLTYFQNEAQLEKSRLLSDRFSAERPKGSFSTLEIQRTEQGDSAMYLCASSFENRGATEAFFGQGTRLTVV.